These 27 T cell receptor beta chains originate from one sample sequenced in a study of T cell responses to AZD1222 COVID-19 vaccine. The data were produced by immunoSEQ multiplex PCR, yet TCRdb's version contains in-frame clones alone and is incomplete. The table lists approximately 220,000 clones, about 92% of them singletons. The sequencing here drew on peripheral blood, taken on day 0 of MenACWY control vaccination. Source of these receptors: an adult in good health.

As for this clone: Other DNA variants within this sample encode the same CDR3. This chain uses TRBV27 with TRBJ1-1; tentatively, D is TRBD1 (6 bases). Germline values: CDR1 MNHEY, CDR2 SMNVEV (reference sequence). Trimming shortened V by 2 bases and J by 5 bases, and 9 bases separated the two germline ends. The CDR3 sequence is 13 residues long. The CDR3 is CASSLKGGTEAFF. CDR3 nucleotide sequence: TGTGCCAGCAGTTTAAAGGGGGGGACTGAAGCTTTCTTT.

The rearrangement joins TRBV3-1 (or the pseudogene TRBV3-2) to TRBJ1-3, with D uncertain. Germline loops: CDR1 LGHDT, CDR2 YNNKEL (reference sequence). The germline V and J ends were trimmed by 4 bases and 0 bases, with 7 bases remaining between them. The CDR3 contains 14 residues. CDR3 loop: CASSLGGSGNTIYF. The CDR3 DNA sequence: TGTGCCAGCAGCCTAGGAGGCTCTGGAAACACCATATATTTT.

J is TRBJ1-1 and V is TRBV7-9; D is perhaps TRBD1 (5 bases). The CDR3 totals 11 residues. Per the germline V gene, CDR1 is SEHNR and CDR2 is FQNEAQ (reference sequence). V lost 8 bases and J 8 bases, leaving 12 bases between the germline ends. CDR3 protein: CASSGPLEAFF. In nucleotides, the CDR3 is TGTGCCAGCTCGGGGCCTCTCGAAGCTTTCTTT.

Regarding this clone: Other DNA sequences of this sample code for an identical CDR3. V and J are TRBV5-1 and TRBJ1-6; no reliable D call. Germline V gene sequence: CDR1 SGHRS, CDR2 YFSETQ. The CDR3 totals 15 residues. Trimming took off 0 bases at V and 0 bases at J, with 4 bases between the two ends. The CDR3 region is CASSLDSSYNSPLHF. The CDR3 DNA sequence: TGCGCCAGCAGCTTGGACAGCTCCTATAATTCACCCCTCCACTTT.

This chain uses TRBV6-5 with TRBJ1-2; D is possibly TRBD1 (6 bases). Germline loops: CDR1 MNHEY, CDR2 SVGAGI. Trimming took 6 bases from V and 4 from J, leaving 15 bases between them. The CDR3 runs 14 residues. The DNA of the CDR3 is TGTGCCAGCAGAGACAGGAGCCCGGTCTATGGCTACACCTTC. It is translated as CASRDRSPVYGYTF.

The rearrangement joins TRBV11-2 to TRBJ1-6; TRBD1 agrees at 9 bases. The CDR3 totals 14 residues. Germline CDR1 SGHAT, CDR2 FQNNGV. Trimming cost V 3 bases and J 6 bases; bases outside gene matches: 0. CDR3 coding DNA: TGTGCCAGCAGCTTGACAGGGGGTAATTCACCCCTCCACTTT. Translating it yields CASSLTGGNSPLHF.

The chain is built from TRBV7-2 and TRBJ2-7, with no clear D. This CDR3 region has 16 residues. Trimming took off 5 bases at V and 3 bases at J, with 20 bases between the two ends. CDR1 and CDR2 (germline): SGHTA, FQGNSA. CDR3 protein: CASSNLPGLTNYEQYF. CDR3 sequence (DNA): TGTGCCAGCAGCAATTTGCCAGGCCTGACAAACTACGAGCAGTACTTC.

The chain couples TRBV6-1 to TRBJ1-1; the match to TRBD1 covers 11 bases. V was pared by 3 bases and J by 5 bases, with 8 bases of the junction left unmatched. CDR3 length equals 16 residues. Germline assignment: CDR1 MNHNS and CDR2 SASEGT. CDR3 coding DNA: TGTGCCAGCAGTGACCGGGACAGGGGGAGTTTAACTGAAGCTTTCTTT. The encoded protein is CASSDRDRGSLTEAFF.

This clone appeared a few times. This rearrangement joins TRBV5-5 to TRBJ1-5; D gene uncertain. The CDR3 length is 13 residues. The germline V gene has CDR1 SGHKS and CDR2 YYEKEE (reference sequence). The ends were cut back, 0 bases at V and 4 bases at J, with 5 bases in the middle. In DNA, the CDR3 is TGTGCCAGCAGCTTGGTGGATAATCAGCCCCAGCATTTT. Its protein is CASSLVDNQPQHF. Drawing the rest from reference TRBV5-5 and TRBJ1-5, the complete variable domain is DAGVTQSPTHLIKTRGQQVTLRCSPISGHKSVSWYQQVLGQGPQFIFQYYEKEERGRGNFPDRFSARQFPNYSSELNVNALLLGDSALYLCASSLVDNQPQHFGDGTRLSIL.

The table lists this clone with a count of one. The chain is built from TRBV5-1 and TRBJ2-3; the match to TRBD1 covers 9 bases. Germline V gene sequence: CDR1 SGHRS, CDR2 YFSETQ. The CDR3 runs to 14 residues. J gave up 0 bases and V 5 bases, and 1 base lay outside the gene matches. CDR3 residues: CASRGTGSTDTQYF. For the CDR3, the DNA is TGCGCCAGCAGAGGGACAGGGAGCACAGATACGCAGTATTTT.

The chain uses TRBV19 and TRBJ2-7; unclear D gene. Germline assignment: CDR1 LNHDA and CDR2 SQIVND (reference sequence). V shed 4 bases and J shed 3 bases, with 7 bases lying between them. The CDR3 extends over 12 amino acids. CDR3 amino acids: CASSTAHYEQYF. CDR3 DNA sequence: TGTGCCAGTAGTACAGCTCACTACGAGCAGTACTTC.

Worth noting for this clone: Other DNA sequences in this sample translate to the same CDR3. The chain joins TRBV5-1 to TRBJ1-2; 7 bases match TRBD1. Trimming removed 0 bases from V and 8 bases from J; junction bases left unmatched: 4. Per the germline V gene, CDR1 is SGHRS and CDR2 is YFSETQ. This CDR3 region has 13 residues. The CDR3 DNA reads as TGCGCCAGCAGCTTGGGACAGGGTAACGGCTACACCTTC. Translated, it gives CASSLGQGNGYTF.

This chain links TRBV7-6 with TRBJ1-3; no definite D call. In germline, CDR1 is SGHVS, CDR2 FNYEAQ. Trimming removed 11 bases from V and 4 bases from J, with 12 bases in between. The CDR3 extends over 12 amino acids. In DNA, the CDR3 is TGTGCCTCCCGAAGCGGGGGAAACACCATATATTTT. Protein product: CASRSGGNTIYF.

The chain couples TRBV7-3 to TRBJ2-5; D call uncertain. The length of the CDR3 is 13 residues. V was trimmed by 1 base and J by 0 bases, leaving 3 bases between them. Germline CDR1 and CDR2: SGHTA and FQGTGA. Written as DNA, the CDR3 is TGTGCCAGCAGCTTAAGCCACCAAGAGACCCAGTACTTC. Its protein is CASSLSHQETQYF.

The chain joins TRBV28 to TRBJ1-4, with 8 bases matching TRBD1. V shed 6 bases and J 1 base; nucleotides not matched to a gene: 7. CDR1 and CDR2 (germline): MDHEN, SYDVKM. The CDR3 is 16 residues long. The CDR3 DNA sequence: TGTGCCAGCAGCTCGACAGGGGTGGTAACTAATGAAAAACTGTTTTTT. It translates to CASSSTGVVTNEKLFF. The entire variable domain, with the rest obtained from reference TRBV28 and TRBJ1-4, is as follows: DVKVTQSSRYLVKRTGEKVFLECVQDMDHENMFWYRQDPGLGLRLIYFSYDVKMKEKGDIPEGYSVSREKKERFSLILESASTNQTSMYLCASSSTGVVTNEKLFFGSGTQLSVL.

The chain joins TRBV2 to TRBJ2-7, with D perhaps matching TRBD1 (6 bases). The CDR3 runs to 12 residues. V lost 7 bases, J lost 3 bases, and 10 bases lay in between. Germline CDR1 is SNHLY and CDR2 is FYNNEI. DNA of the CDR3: TGTGCCAGCAAGGACAGCCTCTACGAGCAGTACTTC. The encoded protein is CASKDSLYEQYF.

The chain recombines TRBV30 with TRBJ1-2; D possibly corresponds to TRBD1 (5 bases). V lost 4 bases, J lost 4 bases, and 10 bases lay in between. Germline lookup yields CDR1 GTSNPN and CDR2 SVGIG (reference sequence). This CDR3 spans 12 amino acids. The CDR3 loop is CAWKGAAYGYTF. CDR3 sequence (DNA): TGTGCCTGGAAAGGGGCCGCCTATGGCTACACCTTC. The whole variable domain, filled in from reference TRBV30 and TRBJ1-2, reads SQTIHQWPATLVQPVGSPLSLECTVEGTSNPNLYWYRQAAGRGLQLLFYSVGIGQISSEVPQNLSASRPQDRQFILSSKKLLLSDSGFYLCAWKGAAYGYTFGSGTRLTVV.

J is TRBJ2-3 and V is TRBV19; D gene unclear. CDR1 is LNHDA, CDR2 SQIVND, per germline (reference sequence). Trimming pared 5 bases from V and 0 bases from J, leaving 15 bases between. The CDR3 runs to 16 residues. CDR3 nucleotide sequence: TGTGCCAGTAGTCTCCAAATCCGTAGTAGCACAGATACGCAGTATTTT. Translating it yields CASSLQIRSSTDTQYF.

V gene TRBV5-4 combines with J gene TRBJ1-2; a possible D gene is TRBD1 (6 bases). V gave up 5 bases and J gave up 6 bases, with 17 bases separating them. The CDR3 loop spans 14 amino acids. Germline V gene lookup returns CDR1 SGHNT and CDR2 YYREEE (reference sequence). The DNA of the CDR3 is TGTGCCAGCAGACTGGGGCGGGGGGCCAATGGCTACACCTTC. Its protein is CASRLGRGANGYTF.

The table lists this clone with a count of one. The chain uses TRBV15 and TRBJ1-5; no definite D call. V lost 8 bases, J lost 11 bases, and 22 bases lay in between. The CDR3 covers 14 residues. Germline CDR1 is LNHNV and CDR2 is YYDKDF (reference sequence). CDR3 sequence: CATQRDRAQWAQHF. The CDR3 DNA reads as TGTGCCACCCAACGGGATAGGGCCCAGTGGGCCCAGCATTTT.

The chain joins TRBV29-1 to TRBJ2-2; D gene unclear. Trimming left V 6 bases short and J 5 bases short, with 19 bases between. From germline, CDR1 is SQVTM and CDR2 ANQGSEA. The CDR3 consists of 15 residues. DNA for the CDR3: TGCAGCGTCGCCGTCGGGCCAGACTCAACCGGGGAGCTGTTTTTT. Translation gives CSVAVGPDSTGELFF.

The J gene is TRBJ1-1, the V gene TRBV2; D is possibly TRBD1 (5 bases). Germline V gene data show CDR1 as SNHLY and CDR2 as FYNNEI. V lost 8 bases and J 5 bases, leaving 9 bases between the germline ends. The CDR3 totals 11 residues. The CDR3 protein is CASCRETEAFF. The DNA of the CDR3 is TGTGCCAGCTGCAGGGAAACTGAAGCTTTCTTT. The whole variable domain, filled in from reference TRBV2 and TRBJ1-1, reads EPEVTQTPSHQVTQMGQEVILRCVPISNHLYFYWYRQILGQKVEFLVSFYNNEISEKSEIFDDQFSVERPDGSNFTLKIRSTKLEDSAMYFCASCRETEAFFGQGTRLTVV.

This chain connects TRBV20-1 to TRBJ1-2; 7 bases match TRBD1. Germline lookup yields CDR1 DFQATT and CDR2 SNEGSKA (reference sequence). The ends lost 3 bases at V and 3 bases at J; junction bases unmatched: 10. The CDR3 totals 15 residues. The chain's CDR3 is CSASARQGAYYGYTF. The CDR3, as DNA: TGCAGTGCTAGTGCCAGACAGGGAGCCTACTATGGCTACACCTTC.

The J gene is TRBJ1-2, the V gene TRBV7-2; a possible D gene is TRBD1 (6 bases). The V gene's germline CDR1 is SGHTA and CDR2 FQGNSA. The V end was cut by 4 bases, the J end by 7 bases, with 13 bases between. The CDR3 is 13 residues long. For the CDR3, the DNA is TGTGCCAGCAGCTCGACACAGGGTTTTGGCTACACCTTC. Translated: CASSSTQGFGYTF.

This CDR3 is CASSRGDSNYGYTF. The CDR3 nucleotides are TGTGCCAGCAGCCGTGGGGACAGCAACTATGGCTACACCTTC. The rearrangement links TRBV4-2 to TRBJ1-2, with 7 bases identical to TRBD1. V lost 4 bases, J lost 2 bases, and 4 bases stayed unmatched. The CDR3 is made up of 14 amino acids. The germline V gene encodes CDR1 LGHNA and CDR2 YNFKEQ.

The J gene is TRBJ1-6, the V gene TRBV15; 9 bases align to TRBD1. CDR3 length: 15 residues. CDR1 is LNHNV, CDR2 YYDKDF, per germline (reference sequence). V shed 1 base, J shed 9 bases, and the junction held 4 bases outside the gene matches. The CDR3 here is CATSRGQGETSPLHF. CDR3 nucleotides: TGTGCCACCAGCAGAGGACAGGGGGAGACTTCACCCCTCCACTTT.

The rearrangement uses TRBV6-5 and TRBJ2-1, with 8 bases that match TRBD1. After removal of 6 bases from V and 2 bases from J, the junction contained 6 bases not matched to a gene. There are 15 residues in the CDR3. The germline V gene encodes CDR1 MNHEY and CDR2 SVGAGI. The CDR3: CASSSGQGPYNEQFF. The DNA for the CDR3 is TGTGCCAGCAGCTCTGGACAGGGACCCTACAATGAGCAGTTCTTC.